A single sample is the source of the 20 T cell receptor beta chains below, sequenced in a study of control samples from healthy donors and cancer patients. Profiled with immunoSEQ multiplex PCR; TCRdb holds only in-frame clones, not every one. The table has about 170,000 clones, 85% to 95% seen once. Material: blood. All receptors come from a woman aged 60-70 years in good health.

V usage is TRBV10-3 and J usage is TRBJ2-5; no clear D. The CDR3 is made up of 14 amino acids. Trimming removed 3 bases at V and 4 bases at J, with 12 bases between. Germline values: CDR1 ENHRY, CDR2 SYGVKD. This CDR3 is CAISDGAGRETQYF. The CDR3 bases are TGTGCCATCAGTGACGGTGCCGGTCGAGAGACCCAGTACTTC.

The CDR3 protein is CASSVDRARGIQYF. The CDR3 coding sequence is TGCGCCAGCAGCGTAGACAGGGCCCGGGGCATTCAGTACTTC. The rearrangement uses TRBV5-1 and TRBJ2-4; 7 bases line up with TRBD1. V lost 4 bases, J lost 9 bases, and 10 bases stayed unmatched. Germline loops: CDR1 SGHRS, CDR2 YFSETQ. The CDR3 covers 14 residues.

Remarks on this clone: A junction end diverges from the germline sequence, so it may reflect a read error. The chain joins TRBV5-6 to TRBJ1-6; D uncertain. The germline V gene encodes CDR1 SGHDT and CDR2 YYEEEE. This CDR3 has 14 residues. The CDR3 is CAGSYRSYNSPLHF. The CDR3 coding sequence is TGTGCCGGCAGCTACCGCTCCTATAATTCACCCCTCCACTTT.

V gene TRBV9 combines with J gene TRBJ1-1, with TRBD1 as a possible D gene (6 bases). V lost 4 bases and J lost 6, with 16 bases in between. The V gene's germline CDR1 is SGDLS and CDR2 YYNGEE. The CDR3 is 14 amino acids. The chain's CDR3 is CASSPRTVGAEAFF. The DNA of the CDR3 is TGTGCCAGCAGCCCAAGGACAGTGGGCGCTGAAGCTTTCTTT.

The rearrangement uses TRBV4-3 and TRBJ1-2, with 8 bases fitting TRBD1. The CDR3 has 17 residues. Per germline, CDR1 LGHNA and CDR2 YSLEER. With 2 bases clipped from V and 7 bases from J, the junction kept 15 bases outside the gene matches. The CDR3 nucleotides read TGCGCCAGCAGCCAATCCGCCTCGACGGACAGGGCAGGTGGCTACACCTTC. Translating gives CASSQSASTDRAGGYTF.

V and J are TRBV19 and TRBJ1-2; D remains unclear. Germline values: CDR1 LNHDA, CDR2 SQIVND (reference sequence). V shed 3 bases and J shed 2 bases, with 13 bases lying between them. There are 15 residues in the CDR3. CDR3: CASSISGGRNYGYTF. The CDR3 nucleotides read TGTGCCAGTAGTATTTCGGGTGGCCGCAACTATGGCTACACCTTC.

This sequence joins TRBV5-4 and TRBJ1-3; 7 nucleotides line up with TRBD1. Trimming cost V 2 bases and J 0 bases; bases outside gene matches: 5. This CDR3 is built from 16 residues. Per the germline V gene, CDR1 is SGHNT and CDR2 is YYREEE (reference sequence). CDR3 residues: CASSLGTAFSGNTIYF. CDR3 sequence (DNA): TGTGCCAGCAGCTTAGGGACAGCCTTCTCTGGAAACACCATATATTTT.

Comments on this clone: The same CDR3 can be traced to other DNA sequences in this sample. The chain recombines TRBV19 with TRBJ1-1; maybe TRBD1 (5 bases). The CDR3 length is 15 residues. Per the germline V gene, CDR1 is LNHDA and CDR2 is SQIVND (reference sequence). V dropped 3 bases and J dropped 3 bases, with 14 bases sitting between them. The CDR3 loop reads CASSIGGGVDTEAFF. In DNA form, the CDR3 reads TGTGCCAGTAGTATCGGGGGGGGTGTGGACACTGAAGCTTTCTTT.

The CDR3 is CASSQAGGRVNTEAFF. The CDR3 nucleotides read TGTGCCAGCAGCCAGGCCGGGGGACGGGTGAACACTGAAGCTTTCTTT. The rearrangement joins TRBV4-2 to TRBJ1-1; D might be TRBD1 (5 bases). This CDR3 spans 16 amino acids. Germline assignment: CDR1 LGHNA and CDR2 YNFKEQ. The V end lost 3 bases, the J end lost 0 bases, and 14 bases lay between the germline ends.

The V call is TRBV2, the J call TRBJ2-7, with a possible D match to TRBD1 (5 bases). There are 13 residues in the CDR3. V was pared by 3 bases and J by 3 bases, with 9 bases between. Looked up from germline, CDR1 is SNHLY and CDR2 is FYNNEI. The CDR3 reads CASSDQGYYEQYF. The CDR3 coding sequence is TGTGCCAGCAGTGATCAGGGTTACTACGAGCAGTACTTC.

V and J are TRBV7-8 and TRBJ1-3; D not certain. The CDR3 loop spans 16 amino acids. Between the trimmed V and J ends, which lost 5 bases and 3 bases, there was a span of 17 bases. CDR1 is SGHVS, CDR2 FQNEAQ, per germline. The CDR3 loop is CASSLPVAGYGNTIYF. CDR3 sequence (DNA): TGTGCCAGCAGCCTCCCGGTTGCGGGGTATGGAAACACCATATATTTT.

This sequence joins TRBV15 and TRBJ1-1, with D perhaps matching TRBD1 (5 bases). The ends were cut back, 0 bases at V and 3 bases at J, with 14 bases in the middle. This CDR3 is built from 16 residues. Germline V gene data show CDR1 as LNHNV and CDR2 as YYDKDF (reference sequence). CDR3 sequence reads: CATSRDRRQGHTEAFF. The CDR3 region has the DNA TGTGCCACCAGCAGAGATCGTCGGCAGGGACACACTGAAGCTTTCTTT.

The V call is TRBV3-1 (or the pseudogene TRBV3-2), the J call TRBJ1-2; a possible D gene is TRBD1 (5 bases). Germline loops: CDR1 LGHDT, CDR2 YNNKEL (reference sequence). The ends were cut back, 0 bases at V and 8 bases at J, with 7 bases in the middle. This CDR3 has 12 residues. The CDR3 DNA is TGTGCCAGCAGCCAAGATGCAGGGGGCTACACCTTC. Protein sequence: CASSQDAGGYTF.

This CDR3 is CASSDTTGNTEAFF. CDR3 in DNA: TGTGCCAGCAGTGACACGACAGGGAACACTGAAGCTTTCTTT. The gene calls are TRBV2 and TRBJ1-1; TRBD1 is a possible D gene (6 bases). V was pared by 3 bases and J by 1 base, with 9 bases between. The germline CDR1 and CDR2 sequences are SNHLY and FYNNEI. The CDR3 has 14 amino acids.

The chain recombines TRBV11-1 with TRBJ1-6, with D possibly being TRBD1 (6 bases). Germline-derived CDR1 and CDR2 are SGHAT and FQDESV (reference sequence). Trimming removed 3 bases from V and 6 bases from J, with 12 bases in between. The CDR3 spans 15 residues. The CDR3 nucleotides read TGTGCCAGCAGCTTTGGCAGGGGTGTTAATTCACCCCTCCACTTT. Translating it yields CASSFGRGVNSPLHF.

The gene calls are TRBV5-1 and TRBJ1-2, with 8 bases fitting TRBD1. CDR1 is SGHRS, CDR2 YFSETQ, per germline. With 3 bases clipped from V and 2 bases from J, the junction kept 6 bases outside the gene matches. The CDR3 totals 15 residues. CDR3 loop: CASSWTTGENYGYTF. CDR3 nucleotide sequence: TGCGCCAGCAGCTGGACGACAGGGGAGAACTATGGCTACACCTTC.

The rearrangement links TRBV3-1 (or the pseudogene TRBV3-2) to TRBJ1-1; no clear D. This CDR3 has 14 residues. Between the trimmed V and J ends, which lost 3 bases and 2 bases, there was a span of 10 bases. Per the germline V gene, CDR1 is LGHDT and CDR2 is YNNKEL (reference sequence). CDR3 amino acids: CASSQSSVNTEAFF. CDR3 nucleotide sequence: TGTGCCAGCAGCCAGTCTTCCGTAAACACTGAAGCTTTCTTT.

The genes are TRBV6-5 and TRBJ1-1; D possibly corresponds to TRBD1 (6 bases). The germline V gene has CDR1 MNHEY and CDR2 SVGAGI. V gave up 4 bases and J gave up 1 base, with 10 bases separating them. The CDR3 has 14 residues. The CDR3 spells CASSLQGTNTEAFF. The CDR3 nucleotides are TGTGCCAGCAGTTTACAGGGAACGAACACTGAAGCTTTCTTT.

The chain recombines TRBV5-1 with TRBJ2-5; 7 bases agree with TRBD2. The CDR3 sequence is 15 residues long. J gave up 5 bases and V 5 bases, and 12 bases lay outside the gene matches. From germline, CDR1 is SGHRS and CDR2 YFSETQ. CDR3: CASRTPGLGGETQYF. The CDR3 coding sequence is TGCGCCAGCAGAACCCCGGGTCTGGGAGGGGAGACCCAGTACTTC. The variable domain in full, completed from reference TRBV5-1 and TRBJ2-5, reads KAGVTQTPRYLIKTRGQQVTLSCSPISGHRSVSWYQQTPGQGLQFLFEYFSETQRNKGNFPGRFSGRQFSNSRSEMNVSTLELGDSALYLCASRTPGLGGETQYFGPGTRLLVL.

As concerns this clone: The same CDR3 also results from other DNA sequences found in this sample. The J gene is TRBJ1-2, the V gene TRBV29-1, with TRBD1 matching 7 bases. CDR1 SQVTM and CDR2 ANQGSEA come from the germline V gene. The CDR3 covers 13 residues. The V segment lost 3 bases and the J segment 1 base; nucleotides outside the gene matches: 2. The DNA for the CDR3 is TGCAGCGTTGAGGGACAGATTAACTATGGCTACACCTTC. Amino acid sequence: CSVEGQINYGYTF.